This is a list of T cell receptor beta chains from one sample in a study of blood T cell repertoires in COVID-19. TCRdb's copy holds only in-frame clones and misses some; the assay was immunoSEQ multiplex PCR. This sample has about 120,000 clones; roughly 80% occur once, and the top ten carry about 2.5%. The sample consisted of peripheral blood. These receptors were collected from a man aged 50 to 60 with acute or convalescent COVID-19. Each CDR3 is given with its conserved first and last residue. The order of the fields is clone size, V gene, J gene, D gene, CDR3 protein, CDR3 DNA. D genes are given only for firm matches. Clone size appears in some rows only: once, few, many, or a class for an expanded clone.

.	TRBV7-8	TRBJ1-1	TRBD1	CASSLPRTGGETEAFF	TGTGCCAGCAGCTTACCAAGAACAGGGGGCGAGACTGAAGCTTTCTTT
.	TRBV5-1	TRBJ2-1	.	CASSLQTGENEQFF	TGCGCCAGCAGCCTACAGACCGGGGAAAATGAGCAGTTCTTC
.	TRBV28	TRBJ2-7	TRBD1	CASHRDRGPSEQYF	TGTGCCAGCCACCGGGACAGGGGCCCCTCTGAGCAGTACTTC
.	TRBV4-1	TRBJ1-5	.	CASSQDRVLNQPQHF	TGCGCCAGCAGCCAAGACAGGGTACTCAATCAGCCCCAGCATTTT
few	TRBV6-5	TRBJ1-5	.	CASSPGDQPQHF	TGTGCCAGCAGTCCGGGGGATCAGCCCCAGCATTTT
.	TRBV6-5	TRBJ2-7	.	CASSYAGYEQYF	TGTGCCAGCAGTTATGCAGGGTACGAGCAGTACTTC
.	TRBV5-5	TRBJ1-1	.	CASTPYGGLTNTEAFF	TGTGCCAGCACCCCTTACGGGGGACTCACGAACACTGAAGCTTTCTTT
.	TRBV2	TRBJ2-3	.	CASRSLVADTQYF	TGTGCCAGCAGGTCTCTAGTGGCAGATACGCAGTATTTT
once	TRBV10-1	TRBJ2-7	TRBD1	CASSRGQGGEQYF	TGCGCCAGCTCGAGGGGGCAGGGCGGGGAGCAGTACTTC
.	TRBV3-1/TRBV3-2	TRBJ1-3	.	CASSQARNTIYF	TGTGCCAGCAGCCAAGCTCGAAACACCATATATTTT
.	TRBV7-9	TRBJ2-5	TRBD1	CASSLLQGAWETQYF	TGTGCCAGCAGCTTATTACAGGGGGCCTGGGAGACCCAGTACTTC
.	TRBV5-1	TRBJ2-3	.	CASSLERTSTDTQYF	TGCGCCAGCAGCTTGGAGAGGACTAGCACAGATACGCAGTATTTT